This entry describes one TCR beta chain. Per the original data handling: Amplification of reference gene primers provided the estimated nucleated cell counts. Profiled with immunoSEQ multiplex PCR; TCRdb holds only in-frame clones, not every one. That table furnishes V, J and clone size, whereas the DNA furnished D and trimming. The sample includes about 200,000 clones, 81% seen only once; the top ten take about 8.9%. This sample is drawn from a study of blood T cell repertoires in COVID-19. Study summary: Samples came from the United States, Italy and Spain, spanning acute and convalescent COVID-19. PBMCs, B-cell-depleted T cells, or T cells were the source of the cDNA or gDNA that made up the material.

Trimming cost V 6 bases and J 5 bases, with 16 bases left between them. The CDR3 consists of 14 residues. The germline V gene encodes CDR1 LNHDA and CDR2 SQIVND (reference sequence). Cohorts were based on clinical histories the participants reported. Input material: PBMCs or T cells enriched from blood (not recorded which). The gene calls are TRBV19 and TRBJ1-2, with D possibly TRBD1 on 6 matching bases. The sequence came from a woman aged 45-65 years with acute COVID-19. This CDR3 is CASSPGGGSYGYTF. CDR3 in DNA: TGTGCCAGTAGCCCCGGGGGGGGCAGTTATGGCTACACCTTC.